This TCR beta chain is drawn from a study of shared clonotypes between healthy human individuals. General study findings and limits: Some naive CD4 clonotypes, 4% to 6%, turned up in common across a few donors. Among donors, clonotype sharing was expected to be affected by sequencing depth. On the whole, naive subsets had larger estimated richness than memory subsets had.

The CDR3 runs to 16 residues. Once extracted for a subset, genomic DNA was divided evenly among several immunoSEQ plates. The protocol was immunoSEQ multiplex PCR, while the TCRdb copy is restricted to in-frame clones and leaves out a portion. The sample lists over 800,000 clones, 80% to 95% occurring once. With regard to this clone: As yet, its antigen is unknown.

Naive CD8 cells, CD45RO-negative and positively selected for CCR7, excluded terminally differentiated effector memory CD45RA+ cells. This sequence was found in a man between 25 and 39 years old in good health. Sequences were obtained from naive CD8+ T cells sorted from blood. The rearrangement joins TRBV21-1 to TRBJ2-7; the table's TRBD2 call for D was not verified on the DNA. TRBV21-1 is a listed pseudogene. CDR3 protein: CASSKAVRGSSYEQYF. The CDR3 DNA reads TGTGCCAGCAGCAAAGCGGTTCGCGGGAGCTCCTACGAGCAGTACTTC.